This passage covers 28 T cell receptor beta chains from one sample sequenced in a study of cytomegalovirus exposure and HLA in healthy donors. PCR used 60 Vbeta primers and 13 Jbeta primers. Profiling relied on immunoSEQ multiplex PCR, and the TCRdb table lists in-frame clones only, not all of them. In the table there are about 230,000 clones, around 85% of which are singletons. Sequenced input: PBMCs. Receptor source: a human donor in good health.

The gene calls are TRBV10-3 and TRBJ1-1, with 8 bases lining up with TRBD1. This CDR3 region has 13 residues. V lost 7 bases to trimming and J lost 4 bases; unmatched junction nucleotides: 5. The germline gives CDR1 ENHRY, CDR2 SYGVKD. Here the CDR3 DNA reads TGTGCCATCAAGGTGGACAGGGCCACTGAAGCTTTCTTT. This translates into CAIKVDRATEAFF.

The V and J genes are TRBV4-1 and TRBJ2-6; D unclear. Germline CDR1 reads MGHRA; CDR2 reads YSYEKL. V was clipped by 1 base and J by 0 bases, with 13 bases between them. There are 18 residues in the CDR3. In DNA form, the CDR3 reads TGCGCCAGCAGCCAAGTTGCCCCGCTAATCTCTGGGGCCAACGTCCTGACTTTC. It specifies CASSQVAPLISGANVLTF.

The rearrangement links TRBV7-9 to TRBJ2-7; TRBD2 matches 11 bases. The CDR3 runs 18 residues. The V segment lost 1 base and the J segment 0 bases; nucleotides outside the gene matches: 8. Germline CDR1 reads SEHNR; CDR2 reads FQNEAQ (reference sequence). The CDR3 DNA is TGTGCCAGCAGCTTAGGGGGACTAGCGGCTCAGAGCTCCTACGAGCAGTACTTC. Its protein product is CASSLGGLAAQSSYEQYF.

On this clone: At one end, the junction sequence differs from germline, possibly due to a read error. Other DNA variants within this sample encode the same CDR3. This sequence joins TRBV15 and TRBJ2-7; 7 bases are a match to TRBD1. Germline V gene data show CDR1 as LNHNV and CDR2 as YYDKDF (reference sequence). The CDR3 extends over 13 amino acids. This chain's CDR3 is CATSRDSGYEQYF. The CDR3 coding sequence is TGCGCCACCAGCAGGGACAGCGGCTACGAGCAGTACTTC.

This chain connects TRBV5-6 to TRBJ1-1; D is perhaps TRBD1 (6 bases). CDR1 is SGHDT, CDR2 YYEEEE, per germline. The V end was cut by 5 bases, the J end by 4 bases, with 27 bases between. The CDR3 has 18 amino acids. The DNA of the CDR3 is TGTGCCAGCAGACAACGTAGGTCTCACAGGGTCGGCGGCACTGAAGCTTTCTTT. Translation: CASRQRRSHRVGGTEAFF.

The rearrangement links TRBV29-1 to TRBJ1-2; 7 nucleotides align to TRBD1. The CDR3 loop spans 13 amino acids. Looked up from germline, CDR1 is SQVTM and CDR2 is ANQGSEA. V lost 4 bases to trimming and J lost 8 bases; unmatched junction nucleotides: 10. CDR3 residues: CSVVFTTGSGYTF. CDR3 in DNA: TGCAGCGTTGTATTTACGACAGGGTCCGGCTACACCTTC.

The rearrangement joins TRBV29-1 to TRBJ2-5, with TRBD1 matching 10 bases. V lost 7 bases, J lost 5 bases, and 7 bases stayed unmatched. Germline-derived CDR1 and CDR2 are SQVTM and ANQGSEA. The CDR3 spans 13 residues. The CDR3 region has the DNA TGCAGCGGCCGACAGGGGGCCTGGGAGACCCAGTACTTC. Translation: CSGRQGAWETQYF. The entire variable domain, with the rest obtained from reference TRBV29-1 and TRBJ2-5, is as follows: SAVISQKPSRDICQRGTSLTIQCQVDSQVTMMFWYRQQPGQSLTLIATANQGSEATYESGFVIDKFPISRPNLTFSTLTVSNMSPEDSSIYLCSGRQGAWETQYFGPGTRLLVL.

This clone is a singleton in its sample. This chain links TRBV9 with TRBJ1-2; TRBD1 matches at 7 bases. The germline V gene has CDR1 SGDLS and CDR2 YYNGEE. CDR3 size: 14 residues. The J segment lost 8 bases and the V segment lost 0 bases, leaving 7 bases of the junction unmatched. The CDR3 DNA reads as TGTGCCAGCAGCGTAGGACAGGGACCTTCCGGCTACACCTTC. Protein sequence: CASSVGQGPSGYTF.

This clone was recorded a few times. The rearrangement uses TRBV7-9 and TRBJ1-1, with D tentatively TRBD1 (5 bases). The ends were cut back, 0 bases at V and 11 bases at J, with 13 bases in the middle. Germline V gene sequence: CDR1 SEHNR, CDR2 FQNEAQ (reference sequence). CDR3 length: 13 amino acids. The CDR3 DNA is TGTGCCAGCAGCTTAGCAACAGGAAGGGGTGCTTTCTTT. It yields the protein CASSLATGRGAFF.

CDR3 nucleotides: TGTGCCAGCAGCACTAGGGTGGAAGCTTTCTTT. Translated, it gives CASSTRVEAFF. This sequence joins TRBV16 and TRBJ1-1; no clear D. The CDR3 has 11 amino acids. Trimming pared 5 bases from V and 8 bases from J, leaving 9 bases between. The germline V gene has CDR1 KGHSY and CDR2 FQNENV.

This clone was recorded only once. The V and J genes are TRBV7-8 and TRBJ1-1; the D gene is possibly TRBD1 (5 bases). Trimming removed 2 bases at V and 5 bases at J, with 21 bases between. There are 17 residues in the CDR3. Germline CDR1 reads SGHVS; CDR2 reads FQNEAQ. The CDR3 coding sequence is TGTGCCAGCAGCTTACCAAGACAGAGTCCGGGGAGGACTGAAGCTTTCTTT. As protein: CASSLPRQSPGRTEAFF. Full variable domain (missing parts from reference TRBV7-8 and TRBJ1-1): GAGVSQSPRYKVAKRGQDVALRCDPISGHVSLFWYQQALGQGPEFLTYFQNEAQLDKSGLPSDRFFAERPEGSVSTLKIQRTQQEDSAVYLCASSLPRQSPGRTEAFFGQGTRLTVV.

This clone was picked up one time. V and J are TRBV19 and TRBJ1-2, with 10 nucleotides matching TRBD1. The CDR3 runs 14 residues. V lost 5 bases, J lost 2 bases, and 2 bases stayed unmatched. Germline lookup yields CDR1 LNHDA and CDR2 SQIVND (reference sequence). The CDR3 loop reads CASSPDRGNYGYTF. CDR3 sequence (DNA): TGTGCCAGTAGTCCGGACAGGGGGAACTATGGCTACACCTTC. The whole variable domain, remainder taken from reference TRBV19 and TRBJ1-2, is DGGITQSPKYLFRKEGQNVTLSCEQNLNHDAMYWYRQDPGQGLRLIYYSQIVNDFQKGDIAEGYSVSREKKESFPLTVTSAQKNPTAFYLCASSPDRGNYGYTFGSGTRLTVV.

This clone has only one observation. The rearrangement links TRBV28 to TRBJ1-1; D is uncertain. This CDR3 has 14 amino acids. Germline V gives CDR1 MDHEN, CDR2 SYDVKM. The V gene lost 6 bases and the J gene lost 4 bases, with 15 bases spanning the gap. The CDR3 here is CASRLPPLGTEAFF. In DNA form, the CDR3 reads TGTGCCAGCAGACTACCCCCCTTGGGCACTGAAGCTTTCTTT.

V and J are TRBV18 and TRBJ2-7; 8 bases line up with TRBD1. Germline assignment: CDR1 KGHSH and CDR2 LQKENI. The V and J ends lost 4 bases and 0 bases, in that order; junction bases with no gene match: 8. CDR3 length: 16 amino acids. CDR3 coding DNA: TGTGCCAGCTCACTTAGGACAGGGACGGGCTCCTACGAGCAGTACTTC. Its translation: CASSLRTGTGSYEQYF.

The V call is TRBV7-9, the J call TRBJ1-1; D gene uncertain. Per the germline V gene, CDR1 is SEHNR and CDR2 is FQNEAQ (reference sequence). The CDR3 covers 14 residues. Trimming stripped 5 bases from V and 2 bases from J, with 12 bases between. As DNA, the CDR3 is TGTGCCAGCAGCCCCTCCGGGGATAACACTGAAGCTTTCTTT. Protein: CASSPSGDNTEAFF.

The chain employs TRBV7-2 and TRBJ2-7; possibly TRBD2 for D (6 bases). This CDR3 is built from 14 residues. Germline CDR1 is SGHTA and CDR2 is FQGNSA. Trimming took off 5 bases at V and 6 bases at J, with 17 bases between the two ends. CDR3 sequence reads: CASSRGPSEVEQYF. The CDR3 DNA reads TGTGCCAGCAGCCGGGGACCTAGCGAGGTCGAGCAGTACTTC.

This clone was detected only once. CDR3 residues: CAISESPEEGYTF. The CDR3 DNA follows: TGTGCCATCAGTGAGTCGCCAGAGGAAGGCTACACCTTC. J is TRBJ1-2 and V is TRBV10-3, with no clear D. Germline V CDR1 and CDR2: ENHRY, SYGVKD. Trimming shortened V by 0 bases and J by 8 bases, and 10 bases separated the two germline ends. The CDR3 extends over 13 amino acids.

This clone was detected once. The CDR3: CASSPDRVTDTQYF. CDR3 bases: TGTGCCAGCAGCCCGGACAGAGTCACAGATACGCAGTATTTT. The chain is built from TRBV14 and TRBJ2-3, with D tentatively TRBD1 (6 bases). CDR1 is SGHDN, CDR2 FVKESK, per germline. Trimming removed 4 bases at V and 2 bases at J, with 10 bases between. The CDR3 is made up of 14 amino acids. Full variable domain (remainder filled in from reference TRBV14 and TRBJ2-3): EAGVTQFPSHSVIEKGQTVTLRCDPISGHDNLYWYRRVMGKEIKFLLHFVKESKQDESGMPNNRFLAERTGGTYSTLKVQPAELEDSGVYFCASSPDRVTDTQYFGPGTRLTVL.

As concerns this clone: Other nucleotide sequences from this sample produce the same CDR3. The CDR3 DNA reads as TGTGCCAGCAGCGTAACAGGGTCTGGAAACACCATATATTTT. Translated: CASSVTGSGNTIYF. The chain combines TRBV9 with TRBJ1-3, with D tentatively TRBD1 (6 bases). Germline V lookup: CDR1 SGDLS, CDR2 YYNGEE. The CDR3 is 14 residues long. The V and J ends lost 1 base and 1 base respectively, with 6 bases between them.

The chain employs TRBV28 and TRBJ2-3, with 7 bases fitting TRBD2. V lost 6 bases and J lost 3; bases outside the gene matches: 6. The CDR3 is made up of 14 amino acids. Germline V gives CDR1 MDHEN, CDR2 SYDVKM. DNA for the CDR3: TGTGCCAGCAGGCGGGAGTTAGTAACAGATACGCAGTATTTT. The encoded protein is CASRRELVTDTQYF.

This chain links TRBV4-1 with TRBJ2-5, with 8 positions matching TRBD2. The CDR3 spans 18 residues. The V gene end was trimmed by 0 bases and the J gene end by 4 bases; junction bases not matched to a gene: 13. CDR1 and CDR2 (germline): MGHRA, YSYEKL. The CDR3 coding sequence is TGCGCCAGCAGCCAAGATCAACGCTCTGCGGGAGGTCGAGAGACCCAGTACTTC. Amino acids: CASSQDQRSAGGRETQYF.

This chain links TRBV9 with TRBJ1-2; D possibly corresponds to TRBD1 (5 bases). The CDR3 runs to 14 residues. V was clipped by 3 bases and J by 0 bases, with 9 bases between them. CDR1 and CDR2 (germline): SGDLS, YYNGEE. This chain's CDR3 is CASSEGASNYGYTF. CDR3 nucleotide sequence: TGTGCCAGCAGCGAAGGGGCGTCTAACTATGGCTACACCTTC. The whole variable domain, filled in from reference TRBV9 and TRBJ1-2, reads DSGVTQTPKHLITATGQRVTLRCSPRSGDLSVYWYQQSLDQGLQFLIQYYNGEERAKGNILERFSAQQFPDLHSELNLSSLELGDSALYFCASSEGASNYGYTFGSGTRLTVV.

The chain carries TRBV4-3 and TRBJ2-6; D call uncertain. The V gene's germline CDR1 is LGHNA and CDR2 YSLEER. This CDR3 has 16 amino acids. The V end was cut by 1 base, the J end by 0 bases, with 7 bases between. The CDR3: CASSQVVLSGANVLTF. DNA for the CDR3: TGCGCCAGCAGCCAAGTCGTCCTCTCTGGGGCCAACGTCCTGACTTTC.

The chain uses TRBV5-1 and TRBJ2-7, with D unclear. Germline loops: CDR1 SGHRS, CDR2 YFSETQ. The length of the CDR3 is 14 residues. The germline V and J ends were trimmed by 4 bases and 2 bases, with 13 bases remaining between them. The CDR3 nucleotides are TGCGCCAGCAGCCCCTTAGACTTGACCTACGAGCAGTACTTC. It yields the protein CASSPLDLTYEQYF.

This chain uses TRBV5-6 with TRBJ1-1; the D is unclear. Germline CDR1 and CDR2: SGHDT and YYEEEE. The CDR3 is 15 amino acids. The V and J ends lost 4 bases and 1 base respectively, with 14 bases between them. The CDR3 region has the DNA TGTGCCAGCAGCGGGCCAATATTACCGAACACTGAAGCTTTCTTT. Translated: CASSGPILPNTEAFF.

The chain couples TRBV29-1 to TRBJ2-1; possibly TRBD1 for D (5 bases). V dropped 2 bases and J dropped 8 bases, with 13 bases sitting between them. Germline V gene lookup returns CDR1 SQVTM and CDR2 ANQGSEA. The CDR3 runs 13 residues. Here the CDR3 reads CSVERGAWYEQFF. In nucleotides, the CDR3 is TGCAGCGTTGAAAGGGGCGCGTGGTATGAGCAGTTCTTC.

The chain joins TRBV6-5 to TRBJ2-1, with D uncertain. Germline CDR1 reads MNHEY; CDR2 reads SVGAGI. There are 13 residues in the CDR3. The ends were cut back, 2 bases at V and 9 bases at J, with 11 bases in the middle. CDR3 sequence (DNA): TGTGCCAGCAGTTACACAGTTGTCACTGAGCAGTTCTTC. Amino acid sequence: CASSYTVVTEQFF.

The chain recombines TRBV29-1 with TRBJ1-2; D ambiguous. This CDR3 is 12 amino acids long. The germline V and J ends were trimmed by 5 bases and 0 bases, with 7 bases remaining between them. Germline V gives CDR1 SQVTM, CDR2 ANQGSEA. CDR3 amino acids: CSVRRSNYGYTF. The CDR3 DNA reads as TGCAGCGTTCGGAGATCTAACTATGGCTACACCTTC. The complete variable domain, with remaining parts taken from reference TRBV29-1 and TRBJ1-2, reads SAVISQKPSRDICQRGTSLTIQCQVDSQVTMMFWYRQQPGQSLTLIATANQGSEATYESGFVIDKFPISRPNLTFSTLTVSNMSPEDSSIYLCSVRRSNYGYTFGSGTRLTVV.